The clone carrying this T cell receptor (beta chain) was counted between two and nine times. Antigen unknown. J gave up 0 bases and V 2 bases, and 4 bases lay outside the gene matches. CDR1 and CDR2 (germline): MNHNS, SASEGT. The CDR3 runs 15 residues. The source of the sample is a study of cytomegalovirus exposure and HLA in healthy donors. Across the study: There were fewer than 500 genotyped donors. Of these, 81% fell in the genetic ancestry cluster associated with self-reported Caucasian donors. Study-wide results and limits: Earlier findings revealed that most TCR beta V segments proved productive either about 87% or about 30% of the time. Relative to equally common others, HLA-associated TCR beta chains showed greater clonal expansion in a later analysis.

PCR was performed using 60 Vbeta and 13 Jbeta primers. Produced via immunoSEQ multiplex PCR; TCRdb's table is partial and in-frame only. The data contain about 120,000 clones, 9% to 10% of them singletons. The rearrangement joins TRBV6-1 to TRBJ2-7, with 7 bases that match TRBD1. This clonotype was obtained from a young man in good health and CMV-seronegative. Sequenced sample: PBMCs. The CDR3 reads CASSERPGGSYEQYF. CDR3 nucleotide sequence: TGTGCCAGCAGTGAAAGGCCAGGGGGCTCCTACGAGCAGTACTTC.